The 17 T cell receptor beta chains listed next were all sequenced from one sample in a study of blood T cells in healthy people across ages. Combining a sample-barcoded 5' primer with a J-beta primer mix, a second PCR ran for about 7 to 11 cycles. A single record per CDR3 protein comes from TCRdb applying MiXCR to the 5' RACE reads. Here the sample spans fewer than 1,000,000 distinct CDR3 sequences, more than 35% being singletons. Sequencing input: blood. The receptor set was obtained from a man of 80 years or more in good health.

The chain links TRBV6-2 or TRBV6-3 to TRBJ2-1; TRBD1 or TRBD2 may be the D gene (6 bases each). The germline V gene encodes CDR1 MNHEY and CDR2 SVGEGT. The V end lost 0 bases, the J end lost 2 bases, and 11 bases lay between the germline ends. The CDR3 length is 16 residues. CDR3 loop: CASSYSTGAAYNEQFF. CDR3 bases: TGTGCCAGCAGTTACTCGACGGGGGCTGCCTACAATGAGCAGTTCTTC.

V usage is TRBV15 and J usage is TRBJ2-1, with TRBD2 matching over 12 bases. V lost 5 bases, J lost 6 bases, and 11 bases stayed unmatched. There are 17 residues in the CDR3. Germline V gene sequence: CDR1 LNHNV, CDR2 YYDKDF (reference sequence). Written as DNA, the CDR3 is TGTGCCACCAGCGGGGTAAAGACTAGCGGGAGTCCCAATGAGCAGTTCTTC. Amino acids: CATSGVKTSGSPNEQFF. Together with reference TRBV15 and TRBJ2-1, the CDR3 gives the full variable domain: DAMVIQNPRYQVTQFGKPVTLSCSQTLNHNVMYWYQQKSSQAPKLLFHYYDKDFNNEADTPDNFQSRRPNTSFCFLDIRSPGLGDTAMYLCATSGVKTSGSPNEQFFGPGTRLTVL.

With regard to this clonotype: At one end, the junction sequence differs from germline, possibly due to a read error. The chain carries TRBV5-1 and TRBJ2-1; no reliable D call. Per germline, CDR1 SGHRS and CDR2 YFSETQ. The CDR3 runs to 11 residues. The CDR3 is CASSLGNERFF. CDR3 in DNA: TGCGCCAGCAGTTTAGGCAATGAGCGGTTCTTC.

The genes are TRBV6-5 and TRBJ2-3; tentatively, D is TRBD1 (5 bases). The V gene's germline CDR1 is MNHEY and CDR2 SVGAGI. CDR3 length: 12 residues. V lost 8 bases and J 1 base, leaving 7 bases between the germline ends. The CDR3 DNA reads as TGTGCCAGCGGGGCACGCACAGATACGCAGTATTTT. It specifies CASGARTDTQYF.

The rearrangement joins TRBV5-1 to TRBJ2-5; 11 bases agree with TRBD2. With 7 bases clipped from V and 11 bases from J, the junction kept 19 bases outside the gene matches. Germline CDR1 is SGHRS and CDR2 is YFSETQ. The CDR3 has 16 amino acids. This CDR3 reads CASGKTSGSSYNEQYF. In nucleotides, the CDR3 is TGCGCCAGCGGAAAAACTAGCGGGAGCTCCTACAATGAGCAGTACTTC.

This clonotype was seen a handful of times. This rearrangement joins TRBV5-1 to TRBJ2-5; D may be TRBD2 (6 bases). Germline lookup yields CDR1 SGHRS and CDR2 YFSETQ. The CDR3 totals 14 residues. Trimming cost V 5 bases and J 2 bases, with 13 bases left between them. CDR3 sequence: CASSREPGQETQYF. In DNA form, the CDR3 reads TGCGCCAGCAGTCGGGAGCCCGGTCAAGAGACCCAGTACTTC.

V and J are TRBV4-2 and TRBJ2-1; no reliable D call. CDR1 is LGHNA and CDR2 is YNFKEQ in the germline V gene. CDR3 length equals 14 residues. The germline V and J ends were trimmed by 3 bases and 4 bases, with 10 bases remaining between them. This CDR3 is CASSHRLQYNEQFF. The CDR3 coding sequence is TGTGCCAGCAGCCATCGCCTCCAATACAATGAGCAGTTCTTC.

The chain links TRBV5-1 to TRBJ2-3; TRBD2 is a possible D gene (6 bases). The CDR3 runs 18 residues. V dropped 0 bases and J dropped 3 bases, with 20 bases sitting between them. Germline V gene sequence: CDR1 SGHRS, CDR2 YFSETQ. The CDR3 nucleotides read TGCGCCAGCAGCTTGGGTCTCCGGGACTTCGGTAGAACAGATACGCAGTATTTT. Translating gives CASSLGLRDFGRTDTQYF.

The chain has TRBV7-2 and TRBJ2-2, with D uncertain. V was clipped by 7 bases and J by 6 bases, with 12 bases between them. This CDR3 is built from 13 residues. CDR1 is SGHTA and CDR2 is FQGNSA in the germline V gene. The CDR3 DNA reads TGTGCCAGCACAGGAGTTCGGTCCGGGGAGCTGTTTTTT. It is translated as CASTGVRSGELFF. Variable domain in full (rest from reference TRBV7-2 and TRBJ2-2): GAGVSQSPSNKVTEKGKDVELRCDPISGHTALYWYRQSLGQGLEFLIYFQGNSAPDKSGLPSDRFSAERTGGSVSTLTIQRTQQEDSAVYLCASTGVRSGELFFGEGSRLTVL.

V gene TRBV10-1 combines with J gene TRBJ2-4; 9 bases are shared with TRBD2. The CDR3 is 15 residues long. Germline CDR1 is WNHNN and CDR2 is SYGVQD (reference sequence). The V and J ends lost 4 bases and 4 bases, in that order; junction bases with no gene match: 5. The CDR3 DNA is TGCGCCAGCAGTGCCCAAACTAGCGGGAAAAACATTCAGTACTTC. It is translated as CASSAQTSGKNIQYF.

The rearrangement links TRBV13 to TRBJ1-1; TRBD1 might be the D (5 bases). This CDR3 is built from 11 residues. The germline V gene encodes CDR1 PRHDT and CDR2 FYEKMQ (reference sequence). Trimming took off 9 bases at V and 4 bases at J, with 9 bases between the two ends. In DNA, the CDR3 is TGTGCCAGTAGGGGCGTCACTGAAGCTTTCTTT. As protein: CASRGVTEAFF.

The chain has TRBV5-1 and TRBJ1-2, with TRBD1 matching over 10 bases. V lost 5 bases to trimming and J lost 4 bases; unmatched junction nucleotides: 11. Germline V gives CDR1 SGHRS, CDR2 YFSETQ. The CDR3 is 16 residues long. CDR3 sequence (DNA): TGCGCCAGCAGATCCGGGACAGGGGCCAACCTCTATGGCTACACCTTC. It yields the protein CASRSGTGANLYGYTF. The whole variable domain, filled in from reference TRBV5-1 and TRBJ1-2, reads KAGVTQTPRYLIKTRGQQVTLSCSPISGHRSVSWYQQTPGQGLQFLFEYFSETQRNKGNFPGRFSGRQFSNSRSEMNVSTLELGDSALYLCASRSGTGANLYGYTFGSGTRLTVV.

This clonotype was seen just once. The chain links TRBV6-6 to TRBJ2-7, with TRBD2 identical over 11 bases. The V gene's germline CDR1 is MNHNY and CDR2 SVGAGI (reference sequence). CDR3 length equals 16 residues. Germline trimming cut 5 bases from V and 5 bases from J; bases unmatched to any gene: 11. The CDR3 region has the DNA TGTGCCAGCAGTCACAATAGCGGGGGGGCCGTCAACGAGCAGTACTTC. It translates to CASSHNSGGAVNEQYF.

V and J are TRBV15 and TRBJ2-7; D is unresolved. Trimming took off 0 bases at V and 5 bases at J, with 5 bases between the two ends. Looked up from germline, CDR1 is LNHNV and CDR2 is YYDKDF (reference sequence). The CDR3 sequence is 12 residues long. The CDR3: CATSRDRHEQYF. Here the CDR3 DNA reads TGTGCCACCAGCAGAGATCGTCACGAGCAGTACTTC.

This clonotype was seen once. The CDR3 DNA sequence: TGTGCCAGCAGCTTACCCGGACTAGCTGAAAACATTCAGTACTTC. Its translation is CASSLPGLAENIQYF. The genes are TRBV7-9 and TRBJ2-4, with 8 bases fitting TRBD2. The CDR3 runs to 15 residues. With 2 bases clipped from V and 5 bases from J, the junction kept 5 bases outside the gene matches. The V gene's germline CDR1 is SEHNR and CDR2 FQNEAQ (reference sequence). Full variable domain (rest looked up from reference TRBV7-9 and TRBJ2-4): DTGVSQNPRHKITKRGQNVTFRCDPISEHNRLYWYRQTLGQGPEFLTYFQNEAQLEKSRLLSDRFSAERPKGSFSTLEIQRTEQGDSAMYLCASSLPGLAENIQYFGAGTRLSVL.

A single count supports this clonotype. At one boundary the junction diverges from the germline segment, which might be a read error. This chain links TRBV5-1 with TRBJ2-1; TRBD1 matches 8 bases. Germline V CDR1 and CDR2: SGHRS, YFSETQ. There are 17 residues in the CDR3. The CDR3 spells CASSGKTGASVGNEQFF. The CDR3 DNA follows: TGCGCCAGCAGCGGTAAGACAGGGGCAAGCGTTGGGAATGAACAGTTCTTC. Filled out from reference TRBV5-1 and TRBJ2-1, the complete variable domain reads KAGVTQTPRYLIKTRGQQVTLSCSPISGHRSVSWYQQTPGQGLQFLFEYFSETQRNKGNFPGRFSGRQFSNSRSEMNVSTLELGDSALYLCASSGKTGASVGNEQFFGPGTRLTVL.

This clonotype has a single count. The chain combines TRBV2 with TRBJ2-7, with TRBD2 as a possible D gene (5 bases). In germline, CDR1 is SNHLY, CDR2 FYNNEI. CDR3 size: 13 residues. The ends were cut back, 8 bases at V and 5 bases at J, with 16 bases in the middle. The CDR3 DNA reads TGTGCCAGCGGTGCAGGCGGAGGAGACGAGCAGTACTTC. Translating it yields CASGAGGGDEQYF.